The 21 T cell receptor beta chains reported below all come from one sample, sequenced in a study of naive CD8 T cells in extremely preterm neonates. Here immunoSEQ multiplex PCR was the method, and the copy in TCRdb shows in-frame clones only, minus some. The sample lists about 7,000 clones, about 98% occurring once. Sequenced input: naive CD8+ T cells from blood. The receptor source for this set is a human donor in good health.

V and J are TRBV5-1 and TRBJ2-1, with a tentative D call TRBD1 (6 bases). The CDR3 has 15 residues. Germline lookup yields CDR1 SGHRS and CDR2 YFSETQ. V was trimmed by 3 bases and J by 1 base, leaving 11 bases between them. The CDR3 DNA sequence: TGCGCCAGCAGCTGGGGACACCTATCCTACAATGAGCAGTTCTTC. This translates into CASSWGHLSYNEQFF.

This chain links TRBV7-9 with TRBJ1-4, with 7 bases lining up with TRBD1. CDR3 length equals 14 residues. Unmatched junction bases numbered 5, after V lost 6 bases and J lost 4 bases. Germline V lookup: CDR1 SEHNR, CDR2 FQNEAQ (reference sequence). The CDR3 spells CASSHRDSNEKLFF. The CDR3 DNA reads as TGTGCCAGCAGTCACCGGGACAGTAATGAAAAACTGTTTTTT.

The CDR3 DNA reads as TGTGCCTGGCTACCCGGACAGACCTCTGAAGCTTTCTTT. As protein: CAWLPGQTSEAFF. The rearrangement joins TRBV30 to TRBJ1-1, with D possibly being TRBD1 (6 bases). V lost 5 bases and J lost 6, with 16 bases in between. CDR3 length equals 13 residues. Germline values: CDR1 GTSNPN, CDR2 SVGIG (reference sequence).

The CDR3 loop is CATSSRSSNQPQHF. The CDR3 DNA follows: TGTGCCACCAGCTCCCGGTCTAGCAATCAGCCCCAGCATTTT. This chain uses TRBV15 with TRBJ1-5; D not certain. Trimming shortened V by 5 bases and J by 0 bases, and 8 bases separated the two germline ends. The germline gives CDR1 LNHNV, CDR2 YYDKDF (reference sequence). This CDR3 has 14 residues.

The rearrangement links TRBV5-6 to TRBJ2-5, with 10 bases that match TRBD1. The closer fit of TRBJ2-7 to the DNA end suggests the J call may be wrong. Germline values: CDR1 SGHDT, CDR2 YYEEEE. CDR3 length: 14 residues. CDR3 amino acids: CASSFGTGEHEQYF. CDR3 coding DNA: TGTGCCAGCAGCTTCGGGACAGGGGAACACGAGCAGTACTTC.

The rearrangement uses TRBV6-5 and TRBJ1-1, with 10 bases fitting TRBD1. Germline V gives CDR1 MNHEY, CDR2 SVGAGI. CDR3 length: 15 amino acids. J lost 3 bases, V lost 6 bases, and 7 bases had no gene match. The CDR3, as DNA: TGTGCCAGCAGACTCGATGGACAGGGGGACACTGAAGCTTTCTTT. It encodes CASRLDGQGDTEAFF.

As DNA, the CDR3 is TGTGCCAGCAGCCCGGGACAGGGCCTGTATAGCAATCAGCCCCAGCATTTT. Protein product: CASSPGQGLYSNQPQHF. This chain links TRBV28 with TRBJ1-5; 9 bases fit TRBD1. With V trimmed by 6 bases and J by 0 bases, 9 bases remained unmatched. The germline CDR1 and CDR2 sequences are MDHEN and SYDVKM. The CDR3 loop spans 17 amino acids.

The genes are TRBV6-6 and TRBJ2-5; D remains ambiguous. CDR1 and CDR2 from the germline V gene are MNHNY and SVGAGI (reference sequence). Trimming pared 6 bases from V and 11 bases from J, leaving 13 bases between. The CDR3 spans 11 residues. The CDR3 bases are TGTGCCAGCAGCCACCGACAAGAGCAGTACTTC. Protein product: CASSHRQEQYF.

The chain couples TRBV7-3 to TRBJ2-1, with 9 nucleotides matching TRBD2. Germline trimming cut 1 base from V and 3 bases from J; bases unmatched to any gene: 7. This CDR3 spans 17 amino acids. CDR1 and CDR2 from the germline V gene are SGHTA and FQGTGA. The CDR3 loop reads CASSLKPLSGGYNEQFF. Written as DNA, the CDR3 is TGTGCCAGCAGCTTAAAGCCTCTTAGCGGGGGCTACAATGAGCAGTTCTTC. Together with reference TRBV7-3 and TRBJ2-1, the CDR3 gives the full variable domain: GAGVSQTPSNKVTEKGKYVELRCDPISGHTALYWYRQSLGQGPEFLIYFQGTGAADDSGLPNDRFFAVRPEGSVSTLKIQRTERGDSAVYLCASSLKPLSGGYNEQFFGPGTRLTVL.

V gene TRBV5-1 combines with J gene TRBJ2-7; TRBD1 might be the D (6 bases). V lost 1 base and J lost 2, with 10 bases in between. The germline V gene has CDR1 SGHRS and CDR2 YFSETQ. The CDR3 is made up of 14 amino acids. This CDR3 is CASSLFPGAYEQYF. CDR3 in DNA: TGCGCCAGCAGCTTGTTTCCAGGGGCCTACGAGCAGTACTTC.

This clone was counted a single time. The chain links TRBV7-8 to TRBJ1-2; TRBD1 matches 8 bases. J lost 8 bases, V lost 3 bases, and 11 bases had no gene match. There are 15 residues in the CDR3. CDR1 SGHVS and CDR2 FQNEAQ come from the germline V gene. Here the CDR3 DNA reads TGTGCCAGCAGCTTCGGACAGGGCGGGCCGCGGGGCTACACCTTC. Protein sequence: CASSFGQGGPRGYTF.

This clone was picked up one time. This chain uses TRBV7-9 with TRBJ1-2, with D unclear. Germline CDR1 SEHNR, CDR2 FQNEAQ (reference sequence). Trimming pared 3 bases from V and 5 bases from J, leaving 7 bases between. This CDR3 has 12 amino acids. The CDR3 sequence is CASSFGGYGYTF. The CDR3 DNA follows: TGTGCCAGCAGCTTCGGCGGGTATGGCTACACCTTC.

The rearrangement uses TRBV28 and TRBJ2-7; 9 bases are a match to TRBD2. The CDR3 totals 13 residues. V shed 6 bases, J shed 3 bases, and the junction held 3 bases outside the gene matches. Germline V gene sequence: CDR1 MDHEN, CDR2 SYDVKM. For the CDR3, the DNA is TGTGCCAGCAGCTCTAGCGGGGACTACGAGCAGTACTTC. It is translated as CASSSSGDYEQYF.

V gene TRBV14 combines with J gene TRBJ1-2; D uncertain. Germline CDR1 and CDR2: SGHDN and FVKESK. V lost 0 bases, J lost 8 bases, and 4 bases lay in between. This CDR3 has 11 amino acids. The CDR3 loop reads CASSQERGYTF. The CDR3 DNA reads TGTGCCAGCAGCCAAGAGAGAGGCTACACCTTC.

DNA for the CDR3: TGTGCCAGCGGGATCTATAGCGGGGTGGGTAGCACAGATACGCAGTATTTT. Translated, it gives CASGIYSGVGSTDTQYF. The V call is TRBV27, the J call TRBJ2-3; TRBD2 aligns across 8 bases. Germline CDR1 reads MNHEY; CDR2 reads SMNVEV (reference sequence). With 8 bases clipped from V and 0 bases from J, the junction kept 13 bases outside the gene matches. The CDR3 consists of 17 residues.

The chain combines TRBV7-9 with TRBJ1-4; 7 bases fit TRBD1. The trim removed 1 base at V and 5 bases at J, leaving 4 bases unmatched. This CDR3 spans 15 amino acids. Germline V gene lookup returns CDR1 SEHNR and CDR2 FQNEAQ (reference sequence). CDR3: CASSLGPGGNEKLFF. The CDR3 coding sequence is TGTGCCAGCAGCTTAGGTCCAGGGGGGAATGAAAAACTGTTTTTT.

This chain uses TRBV15 with TRBJ2-5; 7 positions agree with TRBD2. Germline V lookup: CDR1 LNHNV, CDR2 YYDKDF (reference sequence). Germline trimming cut 4 bases from V and 1 base from J; bases unmatched to any gene: 0. The CDR3 has 13 amino acids. CDR3 in DNA: TGTGCCACCAGCATAGCGGGCCAAGAGACCCAGTACTTC. Its protein is CATSIAGQETQYF.

The rearrangement uses TRBV15 and TRBJ2-7, with TRBD2 matching 11 bases. Germline lookup yields CDR1 LNHNV and CDR2 YYDKDF (reference sequence). The CDR3 extends over 15 amino acids. The junction had 4 bases not matched to a gene; V was cut back by 3 bases and J by 3 bases. The CDR3 loop reads CATSRRLAGHYEQYF. In nucleotides, the CDR3 is TGTGCCACCAGCAGGAGACTAGCGGGGCACTACGAGCAGTACTTC. Looking up the rest from reference TRBV15 and TRBJ2-7 gives the full variable domain: DAMVIQNPRYQVTQFGKPVTLSCSQTLNHNVMYWYQQKSSQAPKLLFHYYDKDFNNEADTPDNFQSRRPNTSFCFLDIRSPGLGDTAMYLCATSRRLAGHYEQYFGPGTRLTVT.

J is TRBJ2-7 and V is TRBV27; 13 bases line up with TRBD2. Germline CDR1 reads MNHEY; CDR2 reads SMNVEV (reference sequence). The CDR3 consists of 15 residues. The V gene end was trimmed by 6 bases and the J gene end by 3 bases; junction bases not matched to a gene: 5. In DNA form, the CDR3 reads TGTGCCAGCAGCCCGGGACTAGCGGGGTTCTACGAGCAGTACTTC. As protein: CASSPGLAGFYEQYF.

The V call is TRBV7-6, the J call TRBJ1-4; the D is unclear. The CDR3 is 14 amino acids. Trimming stripped 2 bases from V and 8 bases from J, with 12 bases between. CDR1 and CDR2 (germline): SGHVS, FNYEAQ. CDR3 bases: TGTGCCAGCAGCTTATTTGAGGGAGAAGAAAAACTGTTTTTT. As protein: CASSLFEGEEKLFF.

V and J are TRBV4-1 and TRBJ2-7, with 8 bases lining up with TRBD1. The CDR3 is made up of 13 amino acids. CDR1 and CDR2 (germline): MGHRA, YSYEKL. J lost 4 bases, V lost 2 bases, and 1 base had no gene match. CDR3 nucleotides: TGCGCCAGCAGCCAAACAGGGGGGTACGAGCAGTACTTC. This translates into CASSQTGGYEQYF.